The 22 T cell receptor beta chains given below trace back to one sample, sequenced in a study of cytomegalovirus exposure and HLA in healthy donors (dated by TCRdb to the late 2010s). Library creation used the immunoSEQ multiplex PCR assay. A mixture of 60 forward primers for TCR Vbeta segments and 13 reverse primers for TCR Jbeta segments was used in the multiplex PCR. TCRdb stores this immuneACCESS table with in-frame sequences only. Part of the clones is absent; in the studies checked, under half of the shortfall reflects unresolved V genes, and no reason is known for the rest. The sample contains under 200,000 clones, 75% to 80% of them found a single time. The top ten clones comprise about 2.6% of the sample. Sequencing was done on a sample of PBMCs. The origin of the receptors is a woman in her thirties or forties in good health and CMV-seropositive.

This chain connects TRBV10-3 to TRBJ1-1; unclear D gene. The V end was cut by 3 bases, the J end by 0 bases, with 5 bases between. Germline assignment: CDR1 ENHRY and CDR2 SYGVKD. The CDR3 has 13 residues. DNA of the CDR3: TGTGCCATCAGTGACCTTATGAACACTGAAGCTTTCTTT. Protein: CAISDLMNTEAFF.

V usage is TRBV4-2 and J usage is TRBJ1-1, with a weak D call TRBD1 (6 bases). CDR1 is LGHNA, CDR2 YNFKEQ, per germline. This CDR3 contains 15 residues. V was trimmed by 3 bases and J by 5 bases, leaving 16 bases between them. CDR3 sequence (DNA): TGTGCCAGCAGCCAGAAATACAGGGTAGAGACTGAAGCTTTCTTT. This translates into CASSQKYRVETEAFF.

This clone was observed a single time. For the CDR3, the DNA is TGTGCCAGCAGGTTGACAGGCCCCTCCTACGAGCAGTACTTC. Protein: CASRLTGPSYEQYF. V usage is TRBV28 and J usage is TRBJ2-7; D might be TRBD1 (6 bases). The germline CDR1 and CDR2 sequences are MDHEN and SYDVKM. Trimming pared 6 bases from V and 0 bases from J, leaving 12 bases between. The length of the CDR3 is 14 residues. The full variable domain, rest sourced from reference TRBV28 and TRBJ2-7, is DVKVTQSSRYLVKRTGEKVFLECVQDMDHENMFWYRQDPGLGLRLIYFSYDVKMKEKGDIPEGYSVSREKKERFSLILESASTNQTSMYLCASRLTGPSYEQYFGPGTRLTVT.

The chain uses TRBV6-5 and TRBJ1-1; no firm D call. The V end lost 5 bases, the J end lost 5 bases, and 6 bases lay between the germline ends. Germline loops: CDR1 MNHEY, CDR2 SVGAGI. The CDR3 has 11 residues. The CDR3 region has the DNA TGTGCCAGCAGTACAGAGACTGAAGCTTTCTTT. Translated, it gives CASSTETEAFF.

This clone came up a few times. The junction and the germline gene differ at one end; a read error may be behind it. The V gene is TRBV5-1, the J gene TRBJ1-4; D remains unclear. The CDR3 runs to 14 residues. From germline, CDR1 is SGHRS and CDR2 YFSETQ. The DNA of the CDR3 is TGCGCCAGCAGATTGGCCTCAACTAATGAAAAACTGTTTTTT. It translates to CASRLASTNEKLFF.

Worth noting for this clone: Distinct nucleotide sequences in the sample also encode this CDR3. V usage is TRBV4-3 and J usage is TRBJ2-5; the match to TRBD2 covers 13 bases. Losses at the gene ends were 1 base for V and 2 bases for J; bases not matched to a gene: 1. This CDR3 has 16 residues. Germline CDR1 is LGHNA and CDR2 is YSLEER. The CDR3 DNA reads TGCGCCAGCAGCCAAGGACTAGCGGGGGGTCAAGAGACCCAGTACTTC. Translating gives CASSQGLAGGQETQYF.

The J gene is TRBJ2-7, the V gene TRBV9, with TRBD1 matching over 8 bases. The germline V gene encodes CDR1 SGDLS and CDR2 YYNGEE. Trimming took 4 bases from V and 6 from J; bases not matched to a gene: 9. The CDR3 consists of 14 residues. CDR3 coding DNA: TGTGCCAGCAGCCCCCGGCAGGGGGCTCTCGAGCAGTACTTC. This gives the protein CASSPRQGALEQYF. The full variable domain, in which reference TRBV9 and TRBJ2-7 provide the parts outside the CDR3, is DSGVTQTPKHLITATGQRVTLRCSPRSGDLSVYWYQQSLDQGLQFLIQYYNGEERAKGNILERFSAQQFPDLHSELNLSSLELGDSALYFCASSPRQGALEQYFGPGTRLTVT.

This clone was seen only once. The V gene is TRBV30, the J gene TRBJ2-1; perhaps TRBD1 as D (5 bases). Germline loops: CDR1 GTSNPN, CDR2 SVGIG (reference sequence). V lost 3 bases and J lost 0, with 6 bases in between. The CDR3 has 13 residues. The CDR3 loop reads CAWSTGSYNEQFF. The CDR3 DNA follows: TGTGCCTGGAGCACAGGCTCCTACAATGAGCAGTTCTTC.

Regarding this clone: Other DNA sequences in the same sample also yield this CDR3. As DNA, the CDR3 is TGTGCCAGCAGCTTAGTTGGGGGGTCCGGGGAGCTGTTTTTT. This codes for CASSLVGGSGELFF. V gene TRBV7-2 combines with J gene TRBJ2-2; D is possibly TRBD2 (6 bases). The germline gives CDR1 SGHTA, CDR2 FQGNSA. V lost 1 base, J lost 6 bases, and 9 bases lay in between. The CDR3 totals 14 residues.

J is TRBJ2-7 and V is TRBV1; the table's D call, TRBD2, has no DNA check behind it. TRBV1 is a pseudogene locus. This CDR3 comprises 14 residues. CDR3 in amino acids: CTSSRRGGSYEQYF. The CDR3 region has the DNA TGCACCAGCAGCCGTCGGGGAGGCTCCTACGAGCAGTACTTC.

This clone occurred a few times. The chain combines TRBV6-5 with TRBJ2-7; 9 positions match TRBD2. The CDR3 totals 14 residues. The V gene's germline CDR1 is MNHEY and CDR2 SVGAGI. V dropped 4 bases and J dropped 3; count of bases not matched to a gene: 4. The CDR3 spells CASSLSGGHYEQYF. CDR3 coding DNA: TGTGCCAGCAGTTTAAGCGGGGGGCACTACGAGCAGTACTTC.

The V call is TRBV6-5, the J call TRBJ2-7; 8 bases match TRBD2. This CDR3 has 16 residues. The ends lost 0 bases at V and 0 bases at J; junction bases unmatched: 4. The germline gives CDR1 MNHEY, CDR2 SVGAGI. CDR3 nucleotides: TGTGCCAGCAGTTACTCGGGACTAGTGTCCTCCTACGAGCAGTACTTC. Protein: CASSYSGLVSSYEQYF.

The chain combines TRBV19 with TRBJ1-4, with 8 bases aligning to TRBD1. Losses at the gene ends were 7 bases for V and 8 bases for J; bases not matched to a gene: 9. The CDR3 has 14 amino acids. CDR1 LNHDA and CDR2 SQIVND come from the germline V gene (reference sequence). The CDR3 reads CASMPGQDHEKLFF. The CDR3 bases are TGTGCCAGTATGCCGGGACAGGACCACGAAAAACTGTTTTTT.

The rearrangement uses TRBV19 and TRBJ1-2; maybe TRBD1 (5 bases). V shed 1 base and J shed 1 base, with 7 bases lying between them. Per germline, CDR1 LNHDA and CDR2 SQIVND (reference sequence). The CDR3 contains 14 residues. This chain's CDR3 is CASSIGGVNYGYTF. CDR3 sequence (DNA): TGTGCCAGTAGTATAGGGGGCGTTAACTATGGCTACACCTTC. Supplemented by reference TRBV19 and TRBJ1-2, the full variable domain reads DGGITQSPKYLFRKEGQNVTLSCEQNLNHDAMYWYRQDPGQGLRLIYYSQIVNDFQKGDIAEGYSVSREKKESFPLTVTSAQKNPTAFYLCASSIGGVNYGYTFGSGTRLTVV.

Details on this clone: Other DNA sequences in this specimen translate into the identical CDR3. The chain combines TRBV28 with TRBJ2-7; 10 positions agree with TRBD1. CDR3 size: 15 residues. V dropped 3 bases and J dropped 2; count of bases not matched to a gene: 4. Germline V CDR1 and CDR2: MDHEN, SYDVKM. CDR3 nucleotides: TGTGCCAGCAGTTTTGCCGGGACAGGGGCCTACGAGCAGTACTTC. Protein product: CASSFAGTGAYEQYF.

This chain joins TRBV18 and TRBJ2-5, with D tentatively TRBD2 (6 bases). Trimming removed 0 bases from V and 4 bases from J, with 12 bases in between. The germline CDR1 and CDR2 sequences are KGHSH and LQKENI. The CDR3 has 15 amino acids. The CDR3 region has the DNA TGTGCCAGCTCACCACCGATCGGGAGAGGAGAGACCCAGTACTTC. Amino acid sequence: CASSPPIGRGETQYF.

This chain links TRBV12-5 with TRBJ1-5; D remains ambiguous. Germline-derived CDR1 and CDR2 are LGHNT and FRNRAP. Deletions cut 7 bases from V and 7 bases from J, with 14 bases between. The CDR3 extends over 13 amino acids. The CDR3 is CASADGWAQPQHF. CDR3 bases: TGTGCTAGTGCCGATGGGTGGGCGCAGCCCCAGCATTTT.

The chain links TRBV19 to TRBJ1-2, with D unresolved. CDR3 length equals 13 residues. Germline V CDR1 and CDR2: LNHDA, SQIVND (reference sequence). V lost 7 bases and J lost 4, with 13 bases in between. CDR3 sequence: CASTLGRFYGYTF. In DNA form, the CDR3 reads TGTGCCAGTACCTTGGGCAGATTCTATGGCTACACCTTC.

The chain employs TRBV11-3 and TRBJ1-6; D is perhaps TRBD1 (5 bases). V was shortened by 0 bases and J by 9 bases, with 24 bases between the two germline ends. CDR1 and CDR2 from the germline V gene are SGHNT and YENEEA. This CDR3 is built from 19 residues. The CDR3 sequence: CASSLDLWLRGPGPSPLHF. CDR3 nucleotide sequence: TGTGCCAGCAGCTTAGATCTATGGTTAAGGGGCCCCGGGCCTTCACCCCTCCACTTT.

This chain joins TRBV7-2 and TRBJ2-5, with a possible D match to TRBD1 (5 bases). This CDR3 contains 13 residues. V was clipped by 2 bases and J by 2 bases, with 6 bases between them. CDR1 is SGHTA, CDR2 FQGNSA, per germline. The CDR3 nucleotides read TGTGCCAGCAGCTTAAGACAGCAAGAGACCCAGTACTTC. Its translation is CASSLRQQETQYF.

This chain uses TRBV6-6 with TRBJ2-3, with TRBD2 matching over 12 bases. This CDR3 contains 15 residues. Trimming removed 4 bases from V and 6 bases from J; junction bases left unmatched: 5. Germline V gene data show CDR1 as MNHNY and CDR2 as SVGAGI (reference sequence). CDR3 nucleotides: TGTGCCAGCAGTTCTAGCGGGGGGGCAGGGGATACGCAGTATTTT. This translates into CASSSSGGAGDTQYF.

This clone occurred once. CDR3 bases: TGCGCCAGCAGCTTGGAGCGGGTTTCCTACAATGAGCAGTTCTTC. Amino acid sequence: CASSLERVSYNEQFF. The chain couples TRBV5-1 to TRBJ2-1, with D perhaps TRBD2 (6 bases). Germline V CDR1 and CDR2: SGHRS, YFSETQ. V was trimmed by 0 bases and J by 1 base, leaving 8 bases between them. The CDR3 is 15 residues long.